This TCR beta chain is drawn from a study of cytomegalovirus exposure and HLA in healthy donors. Findings and caveats of the study: Cytomegalovirus-associated status was assigned to about 160 TCR beta chains.

The V end lost 5 bases, the J end lost 3 bases, and 8 bases lay between the germline ends. The germline CDR1 and CDR2 sequences are SGHTA and FQGNSA. The CDR3 totals 13 residues. This clone showed up just a few times. Its antigen is not identified. Use of 60 Vbeta and 13 Jbeta primers characterized the PCR. Profiling relied on immunoSEQ multiplex PCR, and the TCRdb table lists in-frame clones only, not all of them. The sample has 180,000 or so clones, more than 60% seen once. The sample comprised PBMCs. This chain joins TRBV7-2 and TRBJ1-3; no clear D gene. The sequence came from a woman in her forties in good health and CMV-seropositive. Here the CDR3 reads CASSLPSGNTIYF. In nucleotides, the CDR3 is TGTGCCAGCAGCCTCCCGAGTGGAAACACCATATATTTT. Variable domain in full (rest from reference TRBV7-2 and TRBJ1-3): GAGVSQSPSNKVTEKGKDVELRCDPISGHTALYWYRQSLGQGLEFLIYFQGNSAPDKSGLPSDRFSAERTGGSVSTLTIQRTQQEDSAVYLCASSLPSGNTIYFGEGSWLTVV.